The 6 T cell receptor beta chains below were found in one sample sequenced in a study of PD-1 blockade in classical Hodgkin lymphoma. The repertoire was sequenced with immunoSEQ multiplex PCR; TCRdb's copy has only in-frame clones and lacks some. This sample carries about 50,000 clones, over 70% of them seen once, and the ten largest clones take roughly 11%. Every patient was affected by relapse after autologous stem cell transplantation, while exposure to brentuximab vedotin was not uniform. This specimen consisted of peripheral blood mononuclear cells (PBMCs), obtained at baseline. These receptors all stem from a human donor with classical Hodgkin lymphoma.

CDR3 nucleotides: TGTGCCAGCAGGACGCCTGGGGGGCGGGAGGGCCGGTACGAGCAGTACTTC. Residues: CASRTPGGREGRYEQYF. The chain recombines TRBV27 with TRBJ2-7; TRBD2 aligns across 9 bases. J lost 4 bases, V lost 6 bases, and 16 bases had no gene match. The germline gives CDR1 MNHEY, CDR2 SMNVEV (reference sequence). The CDR3 consists of 17 residues.

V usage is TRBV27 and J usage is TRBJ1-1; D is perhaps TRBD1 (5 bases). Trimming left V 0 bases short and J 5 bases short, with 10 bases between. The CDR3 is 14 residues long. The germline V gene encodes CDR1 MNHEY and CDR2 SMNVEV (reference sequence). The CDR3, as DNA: TGTGCCAGCAGTTTATCCGGGACTAGAACTGAAGCTTTCTTT. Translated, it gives CASSLSGTRTEAFF.

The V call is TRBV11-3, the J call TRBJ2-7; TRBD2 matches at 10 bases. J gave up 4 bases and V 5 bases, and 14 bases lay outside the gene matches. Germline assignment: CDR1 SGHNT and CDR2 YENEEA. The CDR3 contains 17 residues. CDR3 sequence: CASSPRTSGPYYYEQYF. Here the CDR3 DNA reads TGTGCCAGCAGCCCCCGGACTAGCGGACCCTATTATTACGAGCAGTACTTC.

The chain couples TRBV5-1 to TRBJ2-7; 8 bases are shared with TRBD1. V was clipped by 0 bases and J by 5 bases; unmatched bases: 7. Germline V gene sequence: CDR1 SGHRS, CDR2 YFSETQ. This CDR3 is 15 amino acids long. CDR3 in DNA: TGCGCCAGCAGCTTGGGTTGGACAGGGTCTGACGAGCAGTACTTC. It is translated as CASSLGWTGSDEQYF.

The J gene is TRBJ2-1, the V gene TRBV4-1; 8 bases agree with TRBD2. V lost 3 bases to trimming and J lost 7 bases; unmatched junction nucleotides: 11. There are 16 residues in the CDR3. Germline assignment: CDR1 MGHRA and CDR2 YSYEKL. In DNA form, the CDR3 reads TGCGCCAGCAGCCACTCATTGGGGCTAGCGGGTAATGAGCAGTTCTTC. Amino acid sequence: CASSHSLGLAGNEQFF.

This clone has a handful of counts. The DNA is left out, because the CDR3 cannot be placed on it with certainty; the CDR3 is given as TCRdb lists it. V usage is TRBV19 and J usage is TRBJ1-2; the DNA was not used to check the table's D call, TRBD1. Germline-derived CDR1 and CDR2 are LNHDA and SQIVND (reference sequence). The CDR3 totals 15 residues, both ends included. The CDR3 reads CASTSGDRPVYGYTF.